The present TCR beta chain was sequenced within a study of blood T cell repertoires in COVID-19. Study-wide context: COVID-19 samples from acute and convalescent phases originated in the United States, Italy and Spain. In each case, the material was cDNA or gDNA derived from T cells, B-cell-depleted T cells, or PBMCs.

This clone occurred a few times. Germline values: CDR1 SGDLS, CDR2 YYNGEE. This CDR3 spans 15 amino acids. The V gene lost 4 bases and the J gene lost 2 bases, with 15 bases spanning the gap. How the authors handled the data: By means of reference gene primer amplification, nucleated cell counts were estimated. The repertoire was sequenced with immunoSEQ multiplex PCR; TCRdb's copy has only in-frame clones and lacks some. The V and J calls and clone size are taken from that table; D and trimming were inferred from the DNA. This repertoire shows 150,000 to 200,000 clones, 80% to 90% found once; its top ten account for more than 3%.

This sequence joins TRBV9 and TRBJ1-1; D not certain. The receptor was isolated from a man between 60 and 75 years old with acute or convalescent COVID-19. Sequencing used peripheral blood. CDR3 sequence (DNA): TGTGCCAGCAGCCCCCGGGGTTTTAGTAACACTGAAGCTTTCTTT. This codes for CASSPRGFSNTEAFF.